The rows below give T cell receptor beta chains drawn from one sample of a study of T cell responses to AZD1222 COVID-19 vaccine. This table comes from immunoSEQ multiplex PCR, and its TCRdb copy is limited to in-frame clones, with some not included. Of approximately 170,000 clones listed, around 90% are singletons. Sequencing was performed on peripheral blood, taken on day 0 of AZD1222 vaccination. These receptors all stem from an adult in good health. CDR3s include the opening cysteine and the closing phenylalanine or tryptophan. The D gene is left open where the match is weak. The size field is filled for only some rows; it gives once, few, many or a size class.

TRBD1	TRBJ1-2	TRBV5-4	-	CASSPADWTGNLGYTF	TGTGCCAGCAGCCCGGCGGATTGGACAGGGAACCTTGGCTACACCTTC
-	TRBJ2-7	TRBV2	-	CASTVGDSYYEQYF	TGTGCCAGCACGGTCGGGGACTCGTACTACGAGCAGTACTTC
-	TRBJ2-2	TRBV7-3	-	CASAPSPAGELFF	TGTGCCAGCGCCCCATCTCCCGCCGGGGAGCTGTTTTTT
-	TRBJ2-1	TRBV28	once	CASSFRLLKKNEQFF	TGTGCCAGCAGTTTCCGGCTACTAAAGAAAAATGAGCAGTTCTTC
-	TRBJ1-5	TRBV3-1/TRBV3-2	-	CASSLGPDGGQPQHF	TGTGCCAGCAGCCTCGGGCCTGACGGTGGTCAGCCCCAGCATTTT
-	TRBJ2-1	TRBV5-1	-	CASSPGTRYDEQFF	TGCGCCAGCAGCCCCGGGACCCGGTACGATGAGCAGTTCTTC
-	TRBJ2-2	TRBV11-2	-	CASSLAGSTGELFF	TGTGCCAGCAGCTTAGCGGGAAGCACCGGGGAGCTGTTTTTT
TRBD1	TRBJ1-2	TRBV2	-	CASNVQGAGGYTF	TGTGCCAGCAATGTCCAGGGGGCTGGAGGCTACACCTTC
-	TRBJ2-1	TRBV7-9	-	CASSWGLINEQFF	TGTGCCAGCAGCTGGGGTTTAATTAATGAGCAGTTCTTC
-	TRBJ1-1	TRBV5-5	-	CASSLRGHSNTEAFF	TGTGCCAGCAGCTTGCGAGGACACTCGAACACTGAAGCTTTCTTT
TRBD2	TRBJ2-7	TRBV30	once	CAWSGTSGSPTVQYF	TGTGCCTGGAGTGGCACTAGCGGGAGCCCTACGGTGCAGTACTTC
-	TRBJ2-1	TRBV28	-	CASRFEDEQFF	TGTGCCAGCAGGTTTGAGGATGAGCAGTTCTTC
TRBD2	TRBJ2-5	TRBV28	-	CASSFLAGTTQETQYF	TGTGCCAGCAGTTTTCTAGCGGGGACTACACAAGAGACCCAGTACTTC
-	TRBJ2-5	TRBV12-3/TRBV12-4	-	CASSTRETQYF	TGTGCCAGCAGTACCCGAGAGACCCAGTACTTC
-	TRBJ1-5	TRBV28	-	CASSTPGGPLGPQHF	TGTGCCAGCAGTACCCCGGGGGGTCCGCTGGGGCCCCAGCATTTT
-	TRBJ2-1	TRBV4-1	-	CASSQGRRAGSSYNEQFF	TGCGCCAGCAGCCAAGGGAGAAGGGCTGGGAGCTCCTACAATGAGCAGTTCTTC
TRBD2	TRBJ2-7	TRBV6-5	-	CASSPGTSAYEQYF	TGTGCCAGCAGCCCCGGGACTAGCGCGTACGAGCAGTACTTC
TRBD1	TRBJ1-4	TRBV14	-	CASSHRQTGGNEKLFF	TGTGCCAGCAGCCACAGACAGACAGGGGGTAATGAAAAACTGTTTTTT
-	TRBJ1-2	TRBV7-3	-	CASSPTGFEGGYTF	TGTGCCAGCAGCCCGACAGGTTTCGAAGGCGGCTACACCTTC
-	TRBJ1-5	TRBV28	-	CASSLKPEQPQHF	TGTGCCAGCAGTTTAAAACCAGAACAGCCCCAGCATTTT
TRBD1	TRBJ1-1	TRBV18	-	CASSRDRVGMMRTEAFF	TGTGCCAGCTCACGGGACAGGGTCGGGATGATGAGGACTGAAGCTTTCTTT
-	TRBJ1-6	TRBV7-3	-	CASSLGHLKEPLHF	TGTGCCAGCAGCTTAGGGCATTTAAAAGAACCCCTCCACTTT
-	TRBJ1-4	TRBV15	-	CATSREFLINEKLFF	TGTGCCACCAGCCGAGAATTCTTGATTAATGAAAAACTGTTTTTT
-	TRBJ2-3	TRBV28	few	CASSLRASTDTQYF	TGTGCCAGCAGTTTGAGAGCTAGCACAGATACGCAGTATTTT
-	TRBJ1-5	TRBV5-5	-	CASSLSLGGKQPQHF	TGTGCCAGCAGCTTGTCTCTTGGGGGTAAACAGCCCCAGCATTTT
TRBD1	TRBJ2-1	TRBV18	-	CASSPGTGDNEQFF	TGTGCCAGCTCACCTGGGACAGGGGACAATGAGCAGTTCTTC
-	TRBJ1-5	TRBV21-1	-	CASSKDIGTGRRRTQHF	TGTGCCAGCAGCAAAGATATTGGGACAGGGAGGAGGAGGACCCAGCATTTT
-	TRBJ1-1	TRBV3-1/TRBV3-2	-	CASSRGGPEAFF	TGTGCCAGCAGCCGGGGCGGTCCTGAAGCTTTCTTT
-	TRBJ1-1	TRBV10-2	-	CASSERTGSTEAFF	TGCGCCAGCAGTGAGCGAACAGGGAGCACTGAAGCTTTCTTT
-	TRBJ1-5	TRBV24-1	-	CATSAAGGNSNQPQHF	TGTGCCACCAGTGCCGCCGGTGGGAACAGCAATCAGCCCCAGCATTTT
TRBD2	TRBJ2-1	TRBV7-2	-	CASSSGLAGGDEQFF	TGTGCCAGCAGCTCGGGACTAGCTGGGGGCGATGAGCAGTTCTTC
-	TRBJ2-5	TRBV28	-	CASRKSRGGETQYF	TGTGCCAGCAGGAAATCCCGCGGCGGAGAGACCCAGTACTTC
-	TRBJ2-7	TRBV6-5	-	CASSLEGYEQYF	TGTGCCAGCAGTCTTGAGGGCTACGAGCAGTACTTC
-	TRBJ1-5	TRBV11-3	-	CASSFKGTRYQPQHF	TGTGCCAGCAGCTTTAAAGGGACACGCTACCAGCCCCAGCATTTT
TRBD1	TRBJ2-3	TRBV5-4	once	CASSTGQGSTDTQYF	TGTGCCAGCAGCACCGGACAGGGGAGCACAGATACGCAGTATTTT
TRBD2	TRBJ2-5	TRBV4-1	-	CASSTLPLAGEAQYF	TGCGCCAGCAGCACCCTCCCCCTAGCGGGGGAGGCCCAGTACTTC
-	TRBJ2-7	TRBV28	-	CASSPQDFTSYEQYF	TGTGCCAGCAGTCCCCAGGACTTCACCTCCTACGAGCAGTACTTC
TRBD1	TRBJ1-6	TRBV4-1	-	CASSQRTGRDSPLHF	TGCGCCAGCAGCCAAAGGACAGGGAGGGATTCACCCCTCCACTTT
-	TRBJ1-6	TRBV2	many	CASRLGTAGTSPLHF	TGTGCCAGCAGATTGGGGACCGCTGGTACTTCACCCCTCCACTTT
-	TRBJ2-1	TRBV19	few	CASSVGQHHSYNEQFF	TGTGCCAGTAGTGTCGGACAGCATCACAGCTACAATGAGCAGTTCTTC
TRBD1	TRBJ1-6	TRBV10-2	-	CASRSGQGGNSPLHF	TGCGCCAGCAGGTCGGGACAGGGGGGGAATTCACCCCTCCACTTT
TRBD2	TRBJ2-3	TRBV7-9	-	CASSRPGLAERDTQYF	TGTGCCAGCAGCCGCCCGGGACTAGCGGAACGAGATACGCAGTATTTT
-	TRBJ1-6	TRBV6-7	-	CASSPGPNSPLHF	TGTGCCAGCAGTCCAGGGCCAAATTCACCCCTCCACTTT
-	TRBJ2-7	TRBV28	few	CASGAVGGWEQYF	TGTGCCAGCGGAGCGGTAGGGGGTTGGGAGCAGTACTTC
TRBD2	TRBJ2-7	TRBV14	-	CASSHSGTIPYEQYF	TGTGCCAGCAGCCACTCTGGGACTATCCCCTACGAGCAGTACTTC
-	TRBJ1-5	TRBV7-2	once	CASSLAFTAPQHF	TGTGCCAGCAGCTTAGCGTTCACGGCGCCCCAGCATTTT
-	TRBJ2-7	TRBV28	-	CASSLSADSPYEQYF	TGTGCCAGCAGTTTATCGGCGGACTCCCCCTACGAGCAGTACTTC
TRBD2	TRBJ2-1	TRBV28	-	CASRLAGGPGNEQFF	TGTGCCAGCAGACTAGCGGGAGGGCCGGGGAATGAGCAGTTCTTC
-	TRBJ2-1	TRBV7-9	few	CASSLAGGRNEQFF	TGTGCCAGCAGCTTAGCCGGTGGGCGGAATGAGCAGTTCTTC
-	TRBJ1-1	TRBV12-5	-	CASGPDRPGGTEAFF	TGTGCTAGTGGTCCAGACCGCCCGGGTGGCACTGAAGCTTTCTTT
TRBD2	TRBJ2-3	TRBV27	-	CASRTSGTDTQYF	TGTGCCAGCAGAACTAGCGGCACAGATACGCAGTATTTT
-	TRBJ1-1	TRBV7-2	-	CASSSPGRNTEAFF	TGTGCCAGCAGCTCCCCCGGGAGGAACACTGAAGCTTTCTTT
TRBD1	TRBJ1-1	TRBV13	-	CASSLIWTGTNTEAFF	TGTGCCAGCAGCTTGATATGGACAGGGACGAACACTGAAGCTTTCTTT
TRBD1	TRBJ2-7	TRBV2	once	CASRETGLSSYEQYF	TGTGCCAGCAGGGAGACAGGGCTTAGCTCCTACGAGCAGTACTTC
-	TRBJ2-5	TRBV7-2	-	CASSQGETQYF	TGTGCCAGCAGCCAAGGAGAGACCCAGTACTTC